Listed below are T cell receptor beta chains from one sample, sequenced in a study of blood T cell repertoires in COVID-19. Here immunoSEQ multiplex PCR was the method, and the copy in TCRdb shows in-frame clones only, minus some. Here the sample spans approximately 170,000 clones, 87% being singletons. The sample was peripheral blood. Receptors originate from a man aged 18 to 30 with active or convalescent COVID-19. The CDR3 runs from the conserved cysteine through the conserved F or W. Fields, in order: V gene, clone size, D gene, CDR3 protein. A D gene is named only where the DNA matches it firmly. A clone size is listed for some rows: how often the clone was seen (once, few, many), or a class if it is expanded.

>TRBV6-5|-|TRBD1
CASSYSQGVSEAFF
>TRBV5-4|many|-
CASTPLGGESGELFF
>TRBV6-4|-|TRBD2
CASSESSGGTGSDTQYF
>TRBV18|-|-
CASSPNIGRVNEQFF
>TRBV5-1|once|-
CASRRGGYTDTQYF
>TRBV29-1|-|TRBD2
CSVSSGSGVYEQYF
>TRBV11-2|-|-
CASSYIVPTQYF
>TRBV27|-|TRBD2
CASSSSGTSGVNEQFF
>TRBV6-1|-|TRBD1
CASSEDRVDEKLFF
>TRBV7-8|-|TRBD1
CASKQGASDSPLHF
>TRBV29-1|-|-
CSVASGYGYTF
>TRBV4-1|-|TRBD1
CASSQRLGTGENEQYF
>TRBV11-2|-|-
CASSLDGSARREKLFF
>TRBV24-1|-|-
CATSAPDRGSEAFF
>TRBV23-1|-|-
CASSQQARFSGANVLTF
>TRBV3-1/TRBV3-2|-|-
CASSQVIQGLRLANTGELFF
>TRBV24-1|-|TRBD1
CATSDSAGQGAFGYTF
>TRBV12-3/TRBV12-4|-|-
CASAISLNQPQHF
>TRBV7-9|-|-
CASYKMEDSYYGYTF
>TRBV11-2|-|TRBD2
CASTQLAGGATNTGELFF
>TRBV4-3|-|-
CASSQATGLSYEQYF
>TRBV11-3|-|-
CASSLDHMQETQYF
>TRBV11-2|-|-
CASSQGGNYGYTF
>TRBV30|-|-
CAWVQGLTATYTF
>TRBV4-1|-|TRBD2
CASSQPGLAVSSYEQYF
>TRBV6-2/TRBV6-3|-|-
CASSSLLTGTGELFF
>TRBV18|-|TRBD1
CASSPGTGSNTEAFF
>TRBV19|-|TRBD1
CASKGTVNQPQHF
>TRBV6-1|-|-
CASSEIYLAQYF
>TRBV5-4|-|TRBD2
CASSLGRLAGGLSLTDTQYF
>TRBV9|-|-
CASSVDGVGGRETQYF
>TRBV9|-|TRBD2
CASSVAGRGSNEQFF
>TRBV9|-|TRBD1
CASSPSGQGANEQYF
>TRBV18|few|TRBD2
CASSPAGLAAELFF
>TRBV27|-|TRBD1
CASSARDRGTPSGNTIYF
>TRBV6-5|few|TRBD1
CASRGQGGTEAFF
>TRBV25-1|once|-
CASSDGGFYGYTF
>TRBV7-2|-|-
CASSFTGGGGYTF
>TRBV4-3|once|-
CASSQESREQFF
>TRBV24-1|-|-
CATSDDSSGSNQPQHF
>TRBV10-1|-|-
CASSDGGRAYGYTF
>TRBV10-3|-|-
CAISEGTYYGYTF
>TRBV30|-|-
CAWSVSLADEAFF
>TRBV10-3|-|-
CAIRAVQGGTEAFF
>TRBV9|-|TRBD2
CASSVVGLASGEQFF
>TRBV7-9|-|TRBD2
CASSYARTSGKGTYEQYF
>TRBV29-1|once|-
CSVFRWSSYNEQFF
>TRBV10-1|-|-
CASSEPGNGETQYF
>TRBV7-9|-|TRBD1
CASSLESGGTEAFF
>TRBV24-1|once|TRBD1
CATSAPGQGRDTQYF